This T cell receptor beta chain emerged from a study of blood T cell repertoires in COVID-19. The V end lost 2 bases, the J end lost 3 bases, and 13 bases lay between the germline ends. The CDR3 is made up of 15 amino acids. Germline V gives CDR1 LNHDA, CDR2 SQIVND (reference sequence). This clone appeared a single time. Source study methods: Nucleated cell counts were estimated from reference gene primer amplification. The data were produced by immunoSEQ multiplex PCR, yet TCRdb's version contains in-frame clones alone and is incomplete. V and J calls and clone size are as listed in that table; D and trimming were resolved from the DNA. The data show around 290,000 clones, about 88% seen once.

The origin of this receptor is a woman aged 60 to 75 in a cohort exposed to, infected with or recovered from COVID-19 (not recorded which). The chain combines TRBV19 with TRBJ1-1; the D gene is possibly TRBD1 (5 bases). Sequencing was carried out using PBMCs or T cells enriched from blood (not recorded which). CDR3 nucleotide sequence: TGTGCCAGTAGTATAAGGAAGGGGCTGGACACTGAAGCTTTCTTT. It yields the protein CASSIRKGLDTEAFF. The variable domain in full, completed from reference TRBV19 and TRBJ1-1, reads DGGITQSPKYLFRKEGQNVTLSCEQNLNHDAMYWYRQDPGQGLRLIYYSQIVNDFQKGDIAEGYSVSREKKESFPLTVTSAQKNPTAFYLCASSIRKGLDTEAFFGQGTRLTVV.